This T cell receptor beta chain was identified during a study of identifying expanded T cells in peripheral blood. Generated by immunoSEQ multiplex PCR, the TCRdb table keeps only in-frame clones and is missing some. The profile shows about 110,000 clones, about 87% of them singletons. The V and J ends lost 4 bases and 7 bases, in that order; junction bases with no gene match: 11. Germline assignment: CDR1 SGHRS and CDR2 YFSETQ. The CDR3 sequence is 16 residues long. Sequenced: blood. The rearrangement links TRBV5-1 to TRBJ2-2, with 9 bases lining up with TRBD1. The clonotype was recovered from a person aged 18-70 years in good health. The DNA for the CDR3 is TGCGCCAGCAGCCCCGCGGGACAGGGCAAGAACGGGGAGCTGTTTTTT. Translation: CASSPAGQGKNGELFF.